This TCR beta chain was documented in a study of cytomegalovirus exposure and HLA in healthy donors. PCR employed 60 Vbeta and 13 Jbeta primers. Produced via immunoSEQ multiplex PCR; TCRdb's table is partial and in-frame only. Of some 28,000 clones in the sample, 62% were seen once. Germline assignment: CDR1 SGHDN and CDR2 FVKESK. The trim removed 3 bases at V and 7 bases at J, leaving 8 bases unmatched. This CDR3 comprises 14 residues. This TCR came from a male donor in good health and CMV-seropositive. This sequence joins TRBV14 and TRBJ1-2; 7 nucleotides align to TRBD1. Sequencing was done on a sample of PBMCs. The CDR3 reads CASSHRDRSTGYTF. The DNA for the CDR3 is TGTGCCAGCAGCCACAGGGACAGAAGTACTGGCTACACCTTC. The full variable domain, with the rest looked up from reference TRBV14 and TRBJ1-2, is EAGVTQFPSHSVIEKGQTVTLRCDPISGHDNLYWYRRVMGKEIKFLLHFVKESKQDESGMPNNRFLAERTGGTYSTLKVQPAELEDSGVYFCASSHRDRSTGYTFGSGTRLTVV.